The clone carrying this TCR beta chain is categorized as large (0.1 to 1%). CDR3 length: 15 residues. Trimming pared 0 bases from V and 0 bases from J, leaving 9 bases between. Looked up from germline, CDR1 is SGHAT and CDR2 is FQNNGV. The data originate from a study of blood T cell repertoires in COVID-19. Sequencing was performed with immunoSEQ multiplex PCR; in TCRdb, only in-frame clones are kept and a portion is missing. The sample carries 70,000 to 95,000 clones, 86% recorded once. The sequence derives from a human donor in a cohort sampled during active COVID-19. The chain couples TRBV11-2 to TRBJ2-7; D is unclear. Sequencing was performed on peripheral blood. The CDR3 loop is CASSLDGRSSYEQYF. In nucleotides, the CDR3 is TGTGCCAGCAGCTTAGATGGTAGAAGCTCCTACGAGCAGTACTTC.